The next 22 T cell receptor beta chains were all read from a single sample in a study of blood T cell repertoires in COVID-19. The protocol was immunoSEQ multiplex PCR, while the TCRdb copy is restricted to in-frame clones and leaves out a portion. The repertoire holds 280,000 or so clones, with 85% as singletons. The material sequenced was peripheral blood. Receptor source: a human donor in a cohort sampled during active COVID-19.

V gene TRBV9 combines with J gene TRBJ2-3; D is perhaps TRBD1 (6 bases). The CDR3 runs to 16 residues. Per the germline V gene, CDR1 is SGDLS and CDR2 is YYNGEE. With 4 bases removed from V and 0 bases from J, the gap between germline ends came to 15 bases. The CDR3 spells CASSKGVVVSTDTQYF. DNA for the CDR3: TGTGCCAGCAGCAAGGGGGTAGTAGTTAGCACAGATACGCAGTATTTT.

The chain recombines TRBV6-6 with TRBJ2-1, with 10 bases aligning to TRBD2. Per germline, CDR1 MNHNY and CDR2 SVGAGI (reference sequence). The length of the CDR3 is 16 residues. With V trimmed by 10 bases and J by 7 bases, 16 bases remained unmatched. CDR3 nucleotide sequence: TGTGCCACCTTATTCCCCCTAGCGGGAGCGGGTAATGAGCAGTTCTTC. This codes for CATLFPLAGAGNEQFF.

V usage is TRBV18 and J usage is TRBJ1-1; D gene unclear. This CDR3 comprises 16 residues. Trimming cost V 3 bases and J 1 base, with 15 bases left between them. Germline CDR1 KGHSH, CDR2 LQKENI. CDR3 nucleotides: TGTGCCAGCTCACCCTTAGACCGGGGAAAGAACACTGAAGCTTTCTTT. Translation gives CASSPLDRGKNTEAFF.

V usage is TRBV5-1 and J usage is TRBJ1-5; 7 nucleotides line up with TRBD1. Looked up from germline, CDR1 is SGHRS and CDR2 is YFSETQ. Losses at the gene ends were 4 bases for V and 4 bases for J; bases not matched to a gene: 8. CDR3 length equals 15 residues. This chain's CDR3 is CASSPTGTANQPQHF. CDR3 in DNA: TGCGCCAGCAGCCCGACCGGGACAGCAAATCAGCCCCAGCATTTT.

With respect to this clone: This CDR3 is also generated by other DNA sequences in the sample. The gene calls are TRBV4-2 and TRBJ2-7; the D is unclear. CDR1 is LGHNA, CDR2 YNFKEQ, per germline. CDR3 length equals 13 residues. V was cut by 0 bases and J by 2 bases, with 5 bases left in between. The DNA for the CDR3 is TGTGCCAGCAGCCAAGAACGGGCCTACGAGCAGTACTTC. Encoded protein: CASSQERAYEQYF.

The chain combines TRBV16 with TRBJ1-5; maybe TRBD1 (6 bases). The germline V gene encodes CDR1 KGHSY and CDR2 FQNENV. CDR3 length: 16 residues. Trimming removed 3 bases from V and 1 base from J, with 13 bases in between. The CDR3, as DNA: TGTGCCAGCAGCCACTACCCCAGGGGAAGCAATCAGCCCCAGCATTTT. Translation: CASSHYPRGSNQPQHF. Full variable domain (remainder filled in from reference TRBV16 and TRBJ1-5): GEEVAQTPKHLVRGEGQKAKLYCAPIKGHSYVFWYQQVLKNEFKFLISFQNENVFDETGMPKERFSAKCLPNSPCSLEIQATKLEDSAVYFCASSHYPRGSNQPQHFGDGTRLSIL.

The genes are TRBV5-5 and TRBJ2-1; TRBD2 might be the D (5 bases). Germline V gives CDR1 SGHKS, CDR2 YYEKEE (reference sequence). V was shortened by 0 bases and J by 0 bases, with 16 bases between the two germline ends. The length of the CDR3 is 18 residues. This CDR3 is CASSLGARGPDSYNEQFF. CDR3 nucleotides: TGTGCCAGCAGCTTGGGGGCGCGAGGGCCAGACTCCTACAATGAGCAGTTCTTC.

The chain is built from TRBV7-2 and TRBJ2-7; 9 bases match TRBD2. V was clipped by 5 bases and J by 4 bases; unmatched bases: 9. The CDR3 length is 15 residues. The germline V gene encodes CDR1 SGHTA and CDR2 FQGNSA. Written as DNA, the CDR3 is TGTGCCAGCAGCCCGAATCTAGCGGGACTGTACGAGCAGTACTTC. Its translation is CASSPNLAGLYEQYF.

The genes are TRBV18 and TRBJ2-3; 8 bases are shared with TRBD1. Per germline, CDR1 KGHSH and CDR2 LQKENI. J was trimmed by 5 bases and V by 6 bases; bases with no gene match: 4. The length of the CDR3 is 13 residues. This CDR3 is CASSLDRGDTQYF. The CDR3 bases are TGTGCCAGCTCGCTTGACAGGGGAGATACGCAGTATTTT.

The genes are TRBV5-1 and TRBJ2-1; 13 nucleotides match TRBD2. After removal of 0 bases from V and 8 bases from J, the junction contained 8 bases not matched to a gene. The germline V gene encodes CDR1 SGHRS and CDR2 YFSETQ. The CDR3 is 17 residues long. The CDR3 sequence is CASSLAPGTSGMYEQFF. CDR3 DNA: TGCGCCAGCAGCTTGGCCCCAGGGACTAGCGGGATGTATGAGCAGTTCTTC.

V gene TRBV28 combines with J gene TRBJ2-7; TRBD1 agrees at 10 bases. This CDR3 has 15 residues. J lost 6 bases, V lost 2 bases, and 7 bases had no gene match. Germline CDR1 and CDR2: MDHEN and SYDVKM. Here the CDR3 reads CASSLPGQGRTEQYF. CDR3 nucleotide sequence: TGTGCCAGCAGTTTACCGGGACAGGGGAGGACCGAGCAGTACTTC.

The CDR3: CASSGEQSTVHEQYF. CDR3 in DNA: TGTGCCAGCAGCGGTGAACAGAGTACCGTCCACGAGCAGTACTTC. The chain recombines TRBV7-8 with TRBJ2-7; no definite D call. V was clipped by 5 bases and J by 5 bases, with 19 bases between them. The CDR3 runs 15 residues. Germline assignment: CDR1 SGHVS and CDR2 FQNEAQ.

CDR3 region: CASGTNMRAGGYNEQFF. The CDR3 region has the DNA TGTGCCAGCGGGACTAATATGAGGGCGGGAGGTTACAATGAGCAGTTCTTC. The chain links TRBV5-4 to TRBJ2-1; 8 bases are shared with TRBD2. The V gene's germline CDR1 is SGHNT and CDR2 YYREEE (reference sequence). Unmatched junction bases numbered 16, after V lost 7 bases and J lost 4 bases. The CDR3 totals 17 residues.

The chain carries TRBV28 and TRBJ2-2; 10 bases match TRBD2. CDR1 and CDR2 (germline): MDHEN, SYDVKM. Germline trimming cut 6 bases from V and 4 bases from J; bases unmatched to any gene: 8. The CDR3 totals 16 residues. CDR3 residues: CASRTSGSGVTGELFF. The CDR3, as DNA: TGTGCCAGCAGGACTAGCGGGTCTGGCGTCACCGGGGAGCTGTTTTTT.

The chain joins TRBV21-1 to TRBJ1-2; the D call in the table, TRBD1, was not verified against the DNA. TRBV21-1 is a pseudogene. The CDR3 is 15 residues long. The CDR3: CASSKGYTQVYGYTF. In nucleotides, the CDR3 is TGTGCCAGCAGCAAAGGTTACACGCAAGTCTATGGCTACACCTTC.

CDR3: CASSARIAGSTDTQYF. The CDR3 DNA reads as TGTGCCAGCAGTGCCCGAATAGCGGGATCTACAGATACGCAGTATTTT. The chain employs TRBV6-4 and TRBJ2-3, with 8 bases identical to TRBD2. The J segment lost 3 bases and the V segment lost 4 bases, leaving 9 bases of the junction unmatched. The CDR3 consists of 16 residues. Germline V gene data show CDR1 as MRHNA and CDR2 as SNTAGT.

The chain is built from TRBV30 and TRBJ2-2, with D possibly TRBD2 on 6 matching bases. Between the trimmed V and J ends, which lost 5 bases and 7 bases, there was a span of 14 bases. CDR1 GTSNPN and CDR2 SVGIG come from the germline V gene (reference sequence). The CDR3 totals 13 residues. CDR3 DNA sequence: TGTGCCTGGCGCGGGACGACCTACGGGGAGCTGTTTTTT. Translating gives CAWRGTTYGELFF.

This clone was seen a single time. The chain uses TRBV6-6 and TRBJ2-7; D remains unclear. Trimming shortened V by 6 bases and J by 4 bases, and 10 bases separated the two germline ends. The CDR3 has 12 residues. Germline V gives CDR1 MNHNY, CDR2 SVGAGI (reference sequence). This CDR3 reads CASSLNSYEQYF. Written as DNA, the CDR3 is TGTGCCAGCAGCCTTAATTCTTACGAGCAGTACTTC.

The chain combines TRBV14 with TRBJ2-7; possible D gene TRBD1, 6 bases. CDR3 length: 14 amino acids. CDR1 SGHDN and CDR2 FVKESK come from the germline V gene. Trimming cost V 3 bases and J 5 bases, with 14 bases left between them. This CDR3 reads CASSHDQGRNEQYF. The CDR3 DNA sequence: TGTGCCAGCAGCCACGATCAGGGGCGCAACGAGCAGTACTTC. Full variable domain (outside the CDR3, taken from reference TRBV14 and TRBJ2-7): EAGVTQFPSHSVIEKGQTVTLRCDPISGHDNLYWYRRVMGKEIKFLLHFVKESKQDESGMPNNRFLAERTGGTYSTLKVQPAELEDSGVYFCASSHDQGRNEQYFGPGTRLTVT.

The V and J genes are TRBV7-9 and TRBJ1-1; 7 nucleotides align to TRBD1. CDR1 and CDR2 (germline): SEHNR, FQNEAQ (reference sequence). The V segment lost 6 bases and the J segment 1 base; nucleotides outside the gene matches: 8. The CDR3 is 15 residues long. This CDR3 is CASRQKGTENTEAFF. CDR3 coding DNA: TGTGCCAGCAGGCAAAAAGGGACAGAGAACACTGAAGCTTTCTTT.

The CDR3: CASSTTGGASYEQYF. In DNA, the CDR3 is TGTGCCAGCAGTACGACGGGAGGGGCCTCCTACGAGCAGTACTTC. The chain recombines TRBV28 with TRBJ2-7; the match to TRBD2 covers 8 bases. The CDR3 length is 15 residues. Unmatched junction bases numbered 6, after V lost 5 bases and J lost 0 bases. The germline CDR1 and CDR2 sequences are MDHEN and SYDVKM.

The CDR3 loop is CASSTGRNQPQHF. The CDR3 nucleotides are TGTGCCAGCAGCACAGGCCGCAATCAGCCCCAGCATTTT. The chain links TRBV7-9 to TRBJ1-5; D might be TRBD1 (5 bases). Germline values: CDR1 SEHNR, CDR2 FQNEAQ (reference sequence). The CDR3 has 13 residues. V was cut by 5 bases and J by 2 bases, with 7 bases left in between. Using reference TRBV7-9 and TRBJ1-5 for the parts outside the CDR3, the full variable domain is DTGVSQNPRHKITKRGQNVTFRCDPISEHNRLYWYRQTLGQGPEFLTYFQNEAQLEKSRLLSDRFSAERPKGSFSTLEIQRTEQGDSAMYLCASSTGRNQPQHFGDGTRLSIL.